Listed below are T cell receptor beta chains from one sample, sequenced in a study of blood T cell repertoires in COVID-19. Libraries were prepared by immunoSEQ multiplex PCR; TCRdb keeps only in-frame clonotypes and omits some of them. The sample comprises a few hundred thousand clones, roughly nine tenths of which are singletons, and roughly 2.3% rests with the top ten. Sequenced: peripheral blood. These receptors were obtained from a man in his forties or fifties with acute or convalescent COVID-19. CDR3s include the opening cysteine and the closing phenylalanine or tryptophan. Fields, in order: clone size, V gene, CDR3 length, D gene, J gene, CDR3 protein, CDR3 DNA. The D gene is left open where the match is weak. Some rows have no size entry. The others give once, few or many, or a class for an expanded clone.

clone_size: NA
v_call: TRBV5-6
cdr3_length: 17
d_call: TRBD1
j_call: TRBJ2-6
cdr3_aa: CASSLPGGYPGANVLTF
cdr3_nt: TGTGCCAGCAGCTTACCAGGGGGCTACCCCGGCGCCAACGTCCTGACTTTC

clone_size: NA
v_call: TRBV5-6
cdr3_length: 19
d_call: NA
j_call: TRBJ1-5
cdr3_aa: CASSLGVAGNGGRYQPQHF
cdr3_nt: TGTGCCAGCAGCTTGGGGGTGGCGGGGAATGGCGGGCGGTATCAGCCCCAGCATTTT

clone_size: NA
v_call: TRBV25-1
cdr3_length: 13
d_call: NA
j_call: TRBJ1-1
cdr3_aa: CASSGTVNTEAFF
cdr3_nt: TGTGCCAGCAGTGGGACAGTAAACACTGAAGCTTTCTTT

clone_size: NA
v_call: TRBV21-1
cdr3_length: 14
d_call: NA
j_call: TRBJ2-6
cdr3_aa: CASSTLAGANVLTF
cdr3_nt: TGTGCCAGCAGCACCCTCGCTGGGGCCAACGTCCTGACTTTC

clone_size: NA
v_call: TRBV3-1/TRBV3-2
cdr3_length: 15
d_call: TRBD1
j_call: TRBJ2-2
cdr3_aa: CASSQASGQLGELFF
cdr3_nt: TGTGCCAGCAGCCAAGCCTCGGGACAGTTGGGGGAGCTGTTTTTT

clone_size: few
v_call: TRBV3-1/TRBV3-2
cdr3_length: 13
d_call: NA
j_call: TRBJ1-6
cdr3_aa: CASSQAGEGPLHF
cdr3_nt: TGTGCCAGCAGCCAGGCAGGGGAGGGACCCCTCCACTTT

clone_size: NA
v_call: TRBV10-3
cdr3_length: 19
d_call: NA
j_call: TRBJ2-3
cdr3_aa: CAIRGSAGKSDGNTDTQYF
cdr3_nt: TGTGCCATCAGGGGGTCGGCGGGGAAATCCGATGGAAACACAGATACGCAGTATTTT

clone_size: NA
v_call: TRBV7-6
cdr3_length: 15
d_call: TRBD2
j_call: TRBJ2-1
cdr3_aa: CASSLEAGGWNEQFF
cdr3_nt: TGTGCCAGCAGCTTAGAAGCGGGGGGCTGGAATGAGCAGTTCTTC

clone_size: NA
v_call: TRBV2
cdr3_length: 14
d_call: NA
j_call: TRBJ2-7
cdr3_aa: CASSEAADSYEQYF
cdr3_nt: TGTGCCAGCAGTGAAGCTGCGGACAGCTACGAGCAGTACTTC

clone_size: NA
v_call: TRBV29-1
cdr3_length: 12
d_call: NA
j_call: TRBJ1-4
cdr3_aa: CSVGFLGEKLFF
cdr3_nt: TGCAGCGTTGGGTTCCTAGGTGAAAAACTGTTTTTT

clone_size: NA
v_call: TRBV6-5
cdr3_length: 13
d_call: NA
j_call: TRBJ1-6
cdr3_aa: CASKRLRGSPLHF
cdr3_nt: TGTGCCAGCAAACGACTCCGTGGTTCACCCCTCCACTTT

clone_size: NA
v_call: TRBV18
cdr3_length: 15
d_call: NA
j_call: TRBJ1-4
cdr3_aa: CASSPTRLFSEKLFF
cdr3_nt: TGTGCCAGCTCACCGACCAGGTTATTTAGTGAAAAACTGTTTTTT

clone_size: once
v_call: TRBV11-1
cdr3_length: 13
d_call: TRBD2
j_call: TRBJ2-5
cdr3_aa: CASTLSGTETQYF
cdr3_nt: TGTGCCAGCACCTTGAGCGGGACAGAGACCCAGTACTTC

clone_size: NA
v_call: TRBV10-1
cdr3_length: 14
d_call: NA
j_call: TRBJ2-2
cdr3_aa: CASSAVSNTGELFF
cdr3_nt: TGCGCCAGCAGTGCAGTATCGAACACCGGGGAGCTGTTTTTT

clone_size: NA
v_call: TRBV24-1
cdr3_length: 16
d_call: TRBD1
j_call: TRBJ2-3
cdr3_aa: CATSDRDRGDADTQYF
cdr3_nt: TGTGCCACCAGTGATCGAGACAGGGGGGACGCGGATACGCAGTATTTT

clone_size: NA
v_call: TRBV5-8
cdr3_length: 16
d_call: TRBD1
j_call: TRBJ1-1
cdr3_aa: CASSLGMTGGGTEAFF
cdr3_nt: TGTGCCAGCAGCTTGGGAATGACAGGGGGCGGCACTGAAGCTTTCTTT

clone_size: NA
v_call: TRBV27
cdr3_length: 14
d_call: NA
j_call: TRBJ1-5
cdr3_aa: CASSLIGGDQPQHF
cdr3_nt: TGTGCCAGCAGTTTAATAGGCGGGGACCAGCCCCAGCATTTT

clone_size: NA
v_call: TRBV5-8
cdr3_length: 13
d_call: TRBD1
j_call: TRBJ1-2
cdr3_aa: CANRDRGGYGYTF
cdr3_nt: TGTGCCAATAGGGACAGGGGGGGCTATGGCTACACCTTC

clone_size: NA
v_call: TRBV28
cdr3_length: 12
d_call: NA
j_call: TRBJ1-1
cdr3_aa: CASSLRETEAFF
cdr3_nt: TGTGCCAGCAGCTTAAGGGAGACTGAAGCTTTCTTT

clone_size: NA
v_call: TRBV14
cdr3_length: 11
d_call: NA
j_call: TRBJ2-3
cdr3_aa: CASSQGALQYF
cdr3_nt: TGTGCCAGCAGCCAAGGGGCCCTTCAGTATTTT

clone_size: NA
v_call: TRBV11-2
cdr3_length: 13
d_call: TRBD2
j_call: TRBJ2-4
cdr3_aa: CASSPGGGNIQYF
cdr3_nt: TGTGCCAGCAGCCCGGGCGGGGGGAACATTCAGTACTTC

clone_size: NA
v_call: TRBV5-6
cdr3_length: 15
d_call: TRBD1
j_call: TRBJ2-7
cdr3_aa: CASSTWDRVSYEQYF
cdr3_nt: TGTGCCAGCAGTACCTGGGACAGGGTTTCCTACGAGCAGTACTTC

clone_size: NA
v_call: TRBV3-1/TRBV3-2
cdr3_length: 12
d_call: NA
j_call: TRBJ1-4
cdr3_aa: CASSQWGEKLFF
cdr3_nt: TGTGCCAGCAGCCAATGGGGCGAAAAACTGTTTTTT

clone_size: NA
v_call: TRBV18
cdr3_length: 15
d_call: TRBD1
j_call: TRBJ2-1
cdr3_aa: CASSPRQGAGNEQFF
cdr3_nt: TGTGCCAGCTCACCCAGACAGGGGGCGGGCAATGAGCAGTTCTTC

clone_size: NA
v_call: TRBV11-2
cdr3_length: 15
d_call: TRBD2
j_call: TRBJ2-1
cdr3_aa: CASSPPSGGYNEQFF
cdr3_nt: TGTGCCAGCAGCCCCCCTAGCGGGGGGTACAATGAGCAGTTCTTC

clone_size: NA
v_call: TRBV6-5
cdr3_length: 15
d_call: NA
j_call: TRBJ1-4
cdr3_aa: CASSFTGGGREKLFF
cdr3_nt: TGTGCCAGCAGCTTTACCGGGGGAGGTCGTGAAAAACTGTTTTTT

clone_size: NA
v_call: TRBV29-1
cdr3_length: 16
d_call: NA
j_call: TRBJ2-2
cdr3_aa: CSVEGRDLTGTGELFF
cdr3_nt: TGCAGCGTTGAAGGGAGGGATCTAACCGGGACCGGGGAGCTGTTTTTT

clone_size: NA
v_call: TRBV19
cdr3_length: 13
d_call: NA
j_call: TRBJ2-7
cdr3_aa: CASTRWDIDEQYF
cdr3_nt: TGTGCCAGCACCCGGTGGGACATCGACGAGCAGTACTTC

clone_size: NA
v_call: TRBV6-5
cdr3_length: 14
d_call: TRBD1
j_call: TRBJ2-7
cdr3_aa: CASRTTGSVNEQYF
cdr3_nt: TGTGCCAGCAGGACGACAGGGTCTGTCAACGAGCAGTACTTC

clone_size: once
v_call: TRBV9
cdr3_length: 17
d_call: TRBD1
j_call: TRBJ1-1
cdr3_aa: CASSPGSQGVPNTEAFF
cdr3_nt: TGTGCCAGCAGCCCCGGTAGCCAGGGGGTACCGAACACTGAAGCTTTCTTT

clone_size: NA
v_call: TRBV6-5
cdr3_length: 14
d_call: TRBD1
j_call: TRBJ1-2
cdr3_aa: CASSLNRGLHGYTF
cdr3_nt: TGTGCCAGCAGTTTGAACAGGGGGCTTCATGGCTACACCTTC

clone_size: NA
v_call: TRBV5-5
cdr3_length: 15
d_call: NA
j_call: TRBJ1-6
cdr3_aa: CASSLAPGNNSPLHF
cdr3_nt: TGTGCCAGCAGCTTGGCTCCGGGGAACAATTCACCCCTCCACTTT

clone_size: NA
v_call: TRBV29-1
cdr3_length: 14
d_call: NA
j_call: TRBJ2-1
cdr3_aa: CSVEDRTTYNEQFF
cdr3_nt: TGCAGCGTTGAAGACAGGACTACCTACAATGAGCAGTTCTTC

clone_size: NA
v_call: TRBV13
cdr3_length: 15
d_call: NA
j_call: TRBJ1-1
cdr3_aa: CASSTRGLLDTEAFF
cdr3_nt: TGTGCCAGCAGCACCAGGGGTTTGTTGGACACTGAAGCTTTCTTT

clone_size: NA
v_call: TRBV2
cdr3_length: 12
d_call: NA
j_call: TRBJ2-7
cdr3_aa: CASSIVPYEQYF
cdr3_nt: TGTGCCAGCAGTATCGTTCCCTACGAGCAGTACTTC

clone_size: NA
v_call: TRBV13
cdr3_length: 15
d_call: NA
j_call: TRBJ1-1
cdr3_aa: CASSLSLGARTEAFF
cdr3_nt: TGTGCCAGCAGCTTATCTTTGGGGGCTAGGACTGAAGCTTTCTTT

clone_size: NA
v_call: TRBV6-5
cdr3_length: 13
d_call: NA
j_call: TRBJ1-2
cdr3_aa: CASSINGRDGYTF
cdr3_nt: TGTGCCAGCAGTATAAACGGCAGGGATGGCTACACCTTC

clone_size: NA
v_call: TRBV19
cdr3_length: 15
d_call: TRBD1
j_call: TRBJ2-2
cdr3_aa: CASSTLQGAAGELFF
cdr3_nt: TGTGCCAGTAGTACGCTACAGGGGGCGGCCGGGGAGCTGTTTTTT

clone_size: once
v_call: TRBV4-1
cdr3_length: 18
d_call: TRBD1
j_call: TRBJ1-2
cdr3_aa: CASSQAGTGVLANYGYTF
cdr3_nt: TGCGCCAGCAGCCAAGCAGGGACAGGGGTCTTAGCTAACTATGGCTACACCTTC

clone_size: NA
v_call: TRBV19
cdr3_length: 12
d_call: TRBD2
j_call: TRBJ2-1
cdr3_aa: CASSMRGSEQFF
cdr3_nt: TGTGCCAGTAGTATGCGGGGGAGTGAGCAGTTCTTC

clone_size: NA
v_call: TRBV5-5
cdr3_length: 14
d_call: NA
j_call: TRBJ1-4
cdr3_aa: CASSLGGPGEKLFF
cdr3_nt: TGTGCCAGCAGCTTGGGAGGCCCTGGTGAAAAACTGTTTTTT

clone_size: NA
v_call: TRBV9
cdr3_length: 15
d_call: TRBD1
j_call: TRBJ1-2
cdr3_aa: CASSGVPGGELGYTF
cdr3_nt: TGTGCCAGCAGCGGAGTCCCAGGGGGCGAGTTGGGCTACACCTTC

clone_size: NA
v_call: TRBV19
cdr3_length: 15
d_call: NA
j_call: TRBJ2-3
cdr3_aa: CASSIWGSDQNTQYF
cdr3_nt: TGTGCCAGTAGTATTTGGGGCTCTGATCAGAATACGCAGTATTTT